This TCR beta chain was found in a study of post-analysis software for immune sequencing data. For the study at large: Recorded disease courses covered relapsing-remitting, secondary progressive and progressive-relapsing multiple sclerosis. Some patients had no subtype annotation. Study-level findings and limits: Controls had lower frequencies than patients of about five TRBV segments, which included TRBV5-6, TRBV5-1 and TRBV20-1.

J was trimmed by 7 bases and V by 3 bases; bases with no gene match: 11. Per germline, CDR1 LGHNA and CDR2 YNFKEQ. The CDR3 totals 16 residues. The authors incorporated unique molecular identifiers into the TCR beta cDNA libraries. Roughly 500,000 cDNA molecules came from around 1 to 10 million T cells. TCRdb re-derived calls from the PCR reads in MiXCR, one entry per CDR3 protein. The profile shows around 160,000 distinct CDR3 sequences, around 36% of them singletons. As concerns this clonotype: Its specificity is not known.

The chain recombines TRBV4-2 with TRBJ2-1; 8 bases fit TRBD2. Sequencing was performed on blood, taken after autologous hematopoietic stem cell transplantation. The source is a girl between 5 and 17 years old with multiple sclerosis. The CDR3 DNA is TGTGCCAGCAGCCAGGCCGGGACTAGGACCAGGAATGAGCAGTTCTTC. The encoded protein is CASSQAGTRTRNEQFF.